This TCR beta chain emerged from a study of shared clonotypes between healthy human individuals. Details on this clone: This is likely an artifact of a read error, given a far larger clone one base away.

The CDR3 runs to 15 residues. The germline CDR1 and CDR2 sequences are SGDLS and YYNGEE. Trimming took 3 bases from V and 5 from J; bases not matched to a gene: 10. Sequenced by immunoSEQ multiplex PCR; TCRdb stores in-frame clones only, minus some. The top ten hold over 9.5% of the sample, which has 450,000 to 500,000 clones, over 75% seen once. The V gene is TRBV9, the J gene TRBJ2-5; 7 nucleotides agree with TRBD2. Source material: PBMCs. The clonotype originates from a woman aged 40-49 years in good health. Some clones in this sample may be carry-over from other donors' samples. The CDR3 DNA reads as TGTGCCAGCAGCGAGCGGGGCGGGAGTTGGGAGACCCAGTACTTC. Its translation: CASSERGGSWETQYF.